This T cell receptor beta chain was obtained from a study of T cell responses to AZD1222 COVID-19 vaccine (dated by TCRdb to the early 2020s). About the full investigation: TCR sequencing was performed for about 250 trial participants, of whom about 200 were given two doses of AZD1222 and around 26 were given two doses of MenACWY control vaccine. Enrollment into the trials was organized by age into subgroups of 18-55, 56-69 and 70-plus years, and those subgroups contained roughly 150, 30 and 60 TCR-sequenced participants, respectively.

The time point tag for this specimen amounts to: about 28 days (+/-7) after the second vaccine dose. Because spike-specific TCR depth and breadth did not differ between the two schedules, AZD1222 recipients who got a second dose at roughly 4 weeks were pooled with those who got a second dose at roughly 12 weeks. Samples from vaccinated people were obtained from the UK trials COV001 and COV002, which included a single-blind randomized controlled phase 2/3 trial of AZD1222 (ChAdOx1 nCoV-19) in healthy adults. Trial participant PBMC samples were collected at day 0 and day 28 after the second dose for TCRbeta chain sequencing. The research as a whole found: Reportedly, close to half of the unique spike-specific TCRs recognized epitopes lying outside the regions that are mutated in the B.1.351 and B.1.1.7 variants. The whole spike protein was spanned by vaccine-associated CD4 TCRs, and dominant responses were seen in regions 160-218 and 743-854. Most participants were white British and females outnumbered males, and the authors suggested that clonal diversity may have been underestimated. The 56-69-year group was small, and its depth increase did not reach significance, likely because of low power. Because no samples from the day 14 peak response were available, repertoires could be characterized only after the peak T cell response. Conclusions about previously exposed vaccinees were limited because only six AZD1222 recipients were SARS-CoV-2 seropositive at baseline. After two AZD1222 doses, spike-specific TCR breadth and depth were significantly higher than at day 0 and than in MenACWY recipients.

As concerns this clone: Its antigen has not been determined. No much larger clone is present one base from it, and per-base qualities are unavailable.

The CDR3 starts with the cysteine, ends with the phenylalanine, and has 14 residues. CDR3 DNA only is kept here, 42 bases in frame from base 1. CDR1 and CDR2 were assigned from the germline V gene as SNHLY and FYNNEI. The trim is 6 bases for V and 3 bases for J, with a gap of 15 bases between the germline ends. The CDR3 regions of human TCRbeta chains were analyzed by immunosequencing. Under the source paper's analysis protocol: Repertoire TCRs were checked for matches against a reference library of SARS-CoV-2-specific TCRs that had been generated using the MIRA antigen-specificity platform. Breadth was defined as the fraction of unique TCRs that were SARS-CoV-2-associated. Depth was defined as the fraction of total T cells that were SARS-CoV-2-associated. Using the MIRA data, every spike-specific TCR was mapped to the spike region that the TCR reacted to and assigned to either a CD4 or a CD8 class. Log10-transformed breadth and depth values were compared by one-way ANOVA with Sidak's multiple comparisons tests. The immuneACCESS repertoire file appears here via TCRdb, limited to in-frame rearrangements. These files lack a portion of the clones; in checked studies, under half of the deficit traces to unresolved V genes, and the cause of the others is not known. V, J and clone size were drawn from that table, and D and trimming were deduced from the DNA. The sample table shows 90,000 or so clones, and approximately 89% are seen once. The ten top clones hold around 5.5% of the sample.

The source is an adult who received the AZD1222 COVID-19 vaccine. The V gene is TRBV2 and the J gene is TRBJ2-7; TRBD2 could be the D gene, as 6 bases match. The specimen comprised peripheral blood, sampled 28 days after the second AZD1222 dose. The bases are TGTGCCAGCAGAGATTGGGGACTCAACTACGAGCAGTACTTC. Translated, it reads CASRDWGLNYEQYF.